The T cell receptor beta chain described here comes from a study of blood T cell repertoires in COVID-19. Study summary: The study drew acute and convalescent COVID-19 samples from the United States, Italy and Spain. Sources were T cells, B-cell-depleted T cells, or PBMCs; the material itself was cDNA or gDNA.

V shed 0 bases and J shed 6 bases, with 10 bases lying between them. The CDR3 extends over 14 amino acids. CDR1 KGHDR and CDR2 SFDVKD come from the germline V gene. Clones were read by immunoSEQ multiplex PCR, and TCRdb kept only the in-frame ones, dropping some. Of roughly 340,000 clones listed, more than 70% are singletons. During active infection, Seattle patients enrolled and were then monitored through disease. J is TRBJ1-2 and V is TRBV24-1; D not resolved. The sequence came from a woman aged 70-85 years with COVID-19, enrolled during active disease. Specimen: peripheral blood. For the CDR3, the DNA is TGTGCCACCAGTGATTTGGGGAGTAGCCATGGCTACACCTTC. Amino acid sequence: CATSDLGSSHGYTF.